This TCR beta chain comes out of a study of T cell responses to AZD1222 COVID-19 vaccine (dated by TCRdb to about 2021). Looking at the study overall: AZD1222 recipients given second doses at about 4 weeks or at about 12 weeks were pooled, since spike-specific TCR depth and breadth were not found to differ between the two schedules. Trial participants were enrolled by age into 18-55, 56-69 and 70-plus year subgroups, with roughly 160, 29 and 62 TCR-sequenced participants respectively. TCR sequencing was performed for about 250 trial participants, of whom 200 to 220 were given two doses of AZD1222 and around 25 were given two doses of MenACWY control vaccine. Overall results and qualifications from the work: After two AZD1222 doses, both the breadth and the depth of spike-specific TCRs were significantly higher than at day 0 and than in MenACWY recipients. Because no samples from the day 14 peak response were available, repertoires could be characterized only after the peak T cell response. Conclusions about previously exposed vaccinees were limited because only a handful of AZD1222 recipients were SARS-CoV-2 seropositive at baseline. In the small 56-69-year group, the increase in depth fell short of significance, most likely because of low power. Most participants were white British and females outnumbered males, and the authors suggested that clonal diversity may have been underestimated. Nearly half of unique spike-specific TCRs reportedly recognized epitopes outside regions mutated in the B.1.351 and B.1.1.7 variants. The whole spike protein was spanned by vaccine-associated CD4 TCRs, and dominant responses were seen in regions 160-218 and 743-854.

The CDR3 regions of human TCRbeta chains were analyzed by immunosequencing. Processing in the source paper ran as follows. Repertoire TCRs were matched against a reference library of SARS-CoV-2-specific TCRs generated with the MIRA antigen-specificity platform. Breadth meant the fraction of unique TCRs that were SARS-CoV-2-associated, whereas depth meant the fraction of total T cells that were SARS-CoV-2-associated. Using the MIRA data, each spike-specific TCR was assigned both to the spike region to which the TCR was reactive and to a CD4 or CD8 class. Log10-transformed breadth and depth values were compared by one-way ANOVA with Sidak's multiple comparisons tests. TCRdb holds this immuneACCESS table with in-frame rearrangements only. Some clones are missing; in checked studies, unresolved V genes explain under half, and the rest has no known cause. That table gives V, J and clone size, and the DNA gave D and trimming. This sample lists tens of thousands of clones; around 80% were detected once. The ten top clones hold around an eighth of the sample.

What this sample's time point label stands for: baseline before first vaccination. The vaccinee samples were drawn from two UK trials, COV001 and COV002, one of which was a single-blind randomized controlled phase 2/3 trial testing AZD1222 (ChAdOx1 nCoV-19) in healthy adults. For TCRbeta chain sequencing, PBMC samples were collected from trial participants at day 0 and at day 28 after the second dose. CDR1 and CDR2 (MNHEY, SVGEGT) derive from the germline V gene. Counted from cysteine to phenylalanine, this CDR3 has 14 amino acids. Only the CDR3 portion is preserved as DNA: 42 bases, with reading frame beginning at the first base. The V end loses 0 bases and the J end loses 6 bases, and a stretch of 11 bases separates them. Concerning this clone itself: No antigen is known for it. No much larger clonotype is one base removed from it; base qualities were not supplied.

The clonotype originates from an adult in good health. The specimen comprised peripheral blood, sampled on day 0 of AZD1222 vaccination. This sequence uses TRBV6-2 or TRBV6-3 and TRBJ1-2, with no confident D gene call. The bases read TGTGCCAGCAGTTACTCACAGCTTCCCCATGGCTACACCTTC. It translates as CASSYSQLPHGYTF.